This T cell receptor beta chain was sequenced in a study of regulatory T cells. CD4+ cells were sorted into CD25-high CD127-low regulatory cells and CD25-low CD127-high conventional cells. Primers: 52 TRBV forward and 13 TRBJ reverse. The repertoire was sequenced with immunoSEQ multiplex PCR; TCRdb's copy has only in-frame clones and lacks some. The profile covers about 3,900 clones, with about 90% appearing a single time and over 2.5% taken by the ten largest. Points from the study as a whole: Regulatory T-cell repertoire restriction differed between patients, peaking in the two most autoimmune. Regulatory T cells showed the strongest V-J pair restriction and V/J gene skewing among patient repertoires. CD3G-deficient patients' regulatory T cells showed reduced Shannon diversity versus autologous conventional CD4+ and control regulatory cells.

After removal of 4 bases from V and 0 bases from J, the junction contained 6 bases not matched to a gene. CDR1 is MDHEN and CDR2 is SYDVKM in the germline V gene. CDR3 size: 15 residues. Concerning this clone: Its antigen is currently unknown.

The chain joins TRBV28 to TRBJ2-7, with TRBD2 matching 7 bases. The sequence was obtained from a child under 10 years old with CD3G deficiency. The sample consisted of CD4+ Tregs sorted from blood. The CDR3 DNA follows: TGTGCCAGCAGTTCGCAGCGGGACGGCTCCTACGAGCAGTACTTC. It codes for CASSSQRDGSYEQYF.